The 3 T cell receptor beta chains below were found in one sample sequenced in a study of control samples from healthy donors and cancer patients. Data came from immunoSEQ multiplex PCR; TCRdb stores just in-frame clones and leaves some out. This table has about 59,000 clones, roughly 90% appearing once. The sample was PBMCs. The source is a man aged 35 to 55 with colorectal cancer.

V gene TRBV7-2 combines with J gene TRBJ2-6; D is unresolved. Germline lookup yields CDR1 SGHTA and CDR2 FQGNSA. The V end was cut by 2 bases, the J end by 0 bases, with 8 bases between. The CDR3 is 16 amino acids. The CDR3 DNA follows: TGTGCCAGCAGCTTAACCCGTCCCTCTGGGGCCAACGTCCTGACTTTC. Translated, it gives CASSLTRPSGANVLTF.

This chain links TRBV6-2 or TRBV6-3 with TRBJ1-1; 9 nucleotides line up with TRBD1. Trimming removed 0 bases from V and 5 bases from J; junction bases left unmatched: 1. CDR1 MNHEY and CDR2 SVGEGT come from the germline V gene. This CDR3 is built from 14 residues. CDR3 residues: CASSYSGTGTEAFF. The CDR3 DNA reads TGTGCCAGCAGTTACTCGGGGACAGGGACTGAAGCTTTCTTT.

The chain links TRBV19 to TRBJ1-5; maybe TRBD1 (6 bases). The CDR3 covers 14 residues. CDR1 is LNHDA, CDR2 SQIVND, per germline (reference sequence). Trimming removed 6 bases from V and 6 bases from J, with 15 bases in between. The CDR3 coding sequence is TGTGCCAGTAGACTGGACAGCTTCGTTCAGCCCCAGCATTTT. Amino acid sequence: CASRLDSFVQPQHF.